The 12 T cell receptor beta chains below all came from one sample that was sequenced in a study of PD-1 blockade in classical Hodgkin lymphoma. Time point indicated: cycle 4 day 1 (C4D1), after 5 to 7 weeks of nivolumab. Autologous stem cell transplantation was followed by relapse in every patient, and brentuximab vedotin exposure varied. Assay used: immunoSEQ multiplex PCR; TCRdb lists only in-frame clones, some missing. The sample has about 44,000 clones, around 64% seen once. The input for sequencing was peripheral blood mononuclear cells (PBMCs), taken before the fourth cycle of nivolumab. The receptor source for this set is a human donor with classical Hodgkin lymphoma.

This sequence joins TRBV19 and TRBJ1-2, with D possibly TRBD1 on 6 matching bases. Germline-derived CDR1 and CDR2 are LNHDA and SQIVND (reference sequence). V shed 2 bases and J shed 5 bases, with 12 bases lying between them. The CDR3 has 14 amino acids. The chain's CDR3 is CASSITGSKYGYTF. The CDR3 region has the DNA TGTGCCAGTAGTATAACAGGGTCGAAATATGGCTACACCTTC.

There are a few counts of this clone. The chain couples TRBV19 to TRBJ2-2; D gene ambiguous. Deletions cut 5 bases from V and 6 bases from J, with 16 bases between. The CDR3 covers 15 residues. Germline CDR1 reads LNHDA; CDR2 reads SQIVND (reference sequence). The CDR3 here is CASSSPLGFPGELFF. The CDR3 bases are TGTGCCAGTAGTTCACCTCTAGGGTTCCCCGGGGAGCTGTTTTTT.

This clone was counted only a few times. V and J are TRBV5-1 and TRBJ1-1; D ambiguous. CDR3 length: 12 amino acids. CDR1 SGHRS and CDR2 YFSETQ come from the germline V gene. V gave up 3 bases and J gave up 11 bases, with 14 bases separating them. The CDR3 DNA follows: TGCGCCAGCAGCTCCCTGGAGGGCTCGGCTTTCTTT. This encodes CASSSLEGSAFF.

This clone was observed a few times. The chain uses TRBV28 and TRBJ1-5; maybe TRBD1 (5 bases). Trimming removed 3 bases from V and 1 base from J, with 13 bases in between. The germline V gene has CDR1 MDHEN and CDR2 SYDVKM. This CDR3 region has 16 residues. In DNA form, the CDR3 reads TGTGCCAGCAGTTTTAGATCCCGGGGGAGCAATCAGCCCCAGCATTTT. Amino acid sequence: CASSFRSRGSNQPQHF.

The CDR3 DNA follows: TGTGCCAGCAGCCCCGCGACTTGGAGCTCCTACGAGCAGTACTTC. Its translation is CASSPATWSSYEQYF. The V call is TRBV9, the J call TRBJ2-7, with unresolved D. This CDR3 region has 15 residues. Germline V CDR1 and CDR2: SGDLS, YYNGEE. The V and J ends lost 4 bases and 0 bases respectively, with 14 bases between them. Together with reference TRBV9 and TRBJ2-7, the CDR3 gives the full variable domain: DSGVTQTPKHLITATGQRVTLRCSPRSGDLSVYWYQQSLDQGLQFLIQYYNGEERAKGNILERFSAQQFPDLHSELNLSSLELGDSALYFCASSPATWSSYEQYFGPGTRLTVT.

The genes are TRBV12-5 and TRBJ2-3, with a possible D match to TRBD1 (7 bases). Per the germline V gene, CDR1 is LGHNT and CDR2 is FRNRAP. Trimming left V 4 bases short and J 4 bases short, with 15 bases between. The CDR3 contains 15 residues. This CDR3 reads CASGSGQEGADTQYF. CDR3 nucleotide sequence: TGTGCTAGTGGTTCCGGACAGGAGGGCGCAGATACGCAGTATTTT.

In this sample, this clone turned up a few times. The V call is TRBV9, the J call TRBJ2-3; possibly TRBD1 for D (5 bases). The CDR3 is 14 residues long. The germline V gene has CDR1 SGDLS and CDR2 YYNGEE. Trimming took 1 base from V and 4 from J, leaving 10 bases between them. The CDR3 sequence is CASSVRTRADTQYF. In DNA form, the CDR3 reads TGTGCCAGCAGCGTAAGGACCAGGGCAGATACGCAGTATTTT.

In its sample, this clone is medium-sized. V and J are TRBV5-1 and TRBJ1-3; 10 bases align to TRBD1. From germline, CDR1 is SGHRS and CDR2 YFSETQ. J was trimmed by 8 bases and V by 4 bases; bases with no gene match: 9. CDR3 length: 15 residues. The CDR3 region has the DNA TGCGCCAGCAGCCTAAAGGACAGGGGGTCTGACACCATATATTTT. Translating it yields CASSLKDRGSDTIYF. Full variable domain (rest looked up from reference TRBV5-1 and TRBJ1-3): KAGVTQTPRYLIKTRGQQVTLSCSPISGHRSVSWYQQTPGQGLQFLFEYFSETQRNKGNFPGRFSGRQFSNSRSEMNVSTLELGDSALYLCASSLKDRGSDTIYFGEGSWLTVV.

The chain uses TRBV5-4 and TRBJ2-7; D uncertain. Trimming shortened V by 2 bases and J by 7 bases, and 7 bases separated the two germline ends. The CDR3 has 11 amino acids. Germline V gene sequence: CDR1 SGHNT, CDR2 YYREEE (reference sequence). CDR3 sequence: CASSLREEQYF. The CDR3 DNA follows: TGTGCCAGCAGCTTAAGAGAAGAGCAGTACTTC.

V and J are TRBV6-6 and TRBJ1-5; the D gene is possibly TRBD1 (6 bases). The V end lost 5 bases, the J end lost 1 base, and 9 bases lay between the germline ends. CDR3 length: 14 amino acids. Germline lookup yields CDR1 MNHNY and CDR2 SVGAGI (reference sequence). In DNA form, the CDR3 reads TGTGCCAGCAGTGTCGGACAGAGCAATCAGCCCCAGCATTTT. The encoded protein is CASSVGQSNQPQHF.

J is TRBJ1-6 and V is TRBV10-3; 8 positions agree with TRBD1. CDR1 is ENHRY, CDR2 SYGVKD, per germline. The CDR3 is 13 amino acids. V dropped 6 bases and J dropped 6; count of bases not matched to a gene: 1. In nucleotides, the CDR3 is TGTGCCATCAGCGGACAGGGTAATTCACCCCTCCACTTT. Translated: CAISGQGNSPLHF.

This chain joins TRBV30 and TRBJ1-2; 9 positions agree with TRBD1. The CDR3 consists of 14 residues. With V trimmed by 1 base and J by 2 bases, 2 bases remained unmatched. Germline V gene sequence: CDR1 GTSNPN, CDR2 SVGIG (reference sequence). For the CDR3, the DNA is TGTGCCTGGAGTGATGGGACAGGGAACTATGGCTACACCTTC. Translation: CAWSDGTGNYGYTF.